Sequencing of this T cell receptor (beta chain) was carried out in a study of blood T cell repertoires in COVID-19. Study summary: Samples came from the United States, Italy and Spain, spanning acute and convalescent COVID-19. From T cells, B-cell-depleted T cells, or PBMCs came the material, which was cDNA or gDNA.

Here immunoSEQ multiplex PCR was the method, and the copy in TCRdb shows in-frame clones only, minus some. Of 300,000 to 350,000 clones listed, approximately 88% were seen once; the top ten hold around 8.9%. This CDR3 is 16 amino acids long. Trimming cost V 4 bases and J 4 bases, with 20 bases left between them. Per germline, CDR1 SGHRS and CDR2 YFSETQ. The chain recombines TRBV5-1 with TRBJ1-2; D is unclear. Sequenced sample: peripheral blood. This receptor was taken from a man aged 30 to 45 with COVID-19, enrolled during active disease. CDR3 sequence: CASSRIGGGDLYGYTF. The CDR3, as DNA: TGCGCCAGCAGCCGAATAGGAGGAGGTGATCTCTATGGCTACACCTTC.